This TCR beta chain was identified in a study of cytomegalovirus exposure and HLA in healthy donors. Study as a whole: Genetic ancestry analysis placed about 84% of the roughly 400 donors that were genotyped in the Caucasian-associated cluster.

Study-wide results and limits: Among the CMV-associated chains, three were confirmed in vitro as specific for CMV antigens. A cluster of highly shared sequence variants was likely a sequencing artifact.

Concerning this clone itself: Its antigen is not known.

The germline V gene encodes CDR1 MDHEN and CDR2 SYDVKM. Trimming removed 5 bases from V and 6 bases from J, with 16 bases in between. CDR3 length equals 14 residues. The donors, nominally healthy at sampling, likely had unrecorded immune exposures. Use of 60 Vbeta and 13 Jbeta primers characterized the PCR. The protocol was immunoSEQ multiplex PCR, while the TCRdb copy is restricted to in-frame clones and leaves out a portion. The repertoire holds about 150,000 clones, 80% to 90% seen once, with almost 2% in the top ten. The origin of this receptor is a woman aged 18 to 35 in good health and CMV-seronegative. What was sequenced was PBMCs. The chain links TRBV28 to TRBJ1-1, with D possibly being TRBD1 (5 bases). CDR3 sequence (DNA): TGTGCCAGCAGTCCGACGATATGGGGCGCTGAAGCTTTCTTT. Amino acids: CASSPTIWGAEAFF. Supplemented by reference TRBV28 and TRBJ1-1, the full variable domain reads DVKVTQSSRYLVKRTGEKVFLECVQDMDHENMFWYRQDPGLGLRLIYFSYDVKMKEKGDIPEGYSVSREKKERFSLILESASTNQTSMYLCASSPTIWGAEAFFGQGTRLTVV.